What follows describes a single T cell receptor (beta chain). The data belong to a study of T cells in Graves' hyperthyroidism and ophthalmopathy. What was amplified from RNA transcripts were TCR beta CDR3 regions. With the HTBI primer set, the TCR CDR3 went through a first round of RT-PCR. TCRdb itself ran the multiplex PCR reads through MiXCR, one entry per CDR3 protein. The sample records 700,000 or so distinct CDR3 sequences, more than 12% being singletons. Enrolled ophthalmopathy patients presented with a Clinical Activity Score of at least 3, a NOSPECS grade of at least 4, and disease duration under 3 months. It was uncontrolled infection, other autoimmune disease, pregnancy or lactation that excluded patients. Trimming shortened V by 6 bases and J by 6 bases, and 9 bases separated the two germline ends. This CDR3 is 11 amino acids long. CDR1 is MNHNS and CDR2 is SASEGT in the germline V gene.

The receptor comes from a woman aged 45-59 years with Graves' ophthalmopathy. Sequencing used blood. The chain uses TRBV6-1 and TRBJ2-7; no firm D call. The CDR3 region is CASSDRFEQYF. The CDR3 nucleotides read TGTGCCAGCAGCGACCGGTTCGAGCAGTACTTC.